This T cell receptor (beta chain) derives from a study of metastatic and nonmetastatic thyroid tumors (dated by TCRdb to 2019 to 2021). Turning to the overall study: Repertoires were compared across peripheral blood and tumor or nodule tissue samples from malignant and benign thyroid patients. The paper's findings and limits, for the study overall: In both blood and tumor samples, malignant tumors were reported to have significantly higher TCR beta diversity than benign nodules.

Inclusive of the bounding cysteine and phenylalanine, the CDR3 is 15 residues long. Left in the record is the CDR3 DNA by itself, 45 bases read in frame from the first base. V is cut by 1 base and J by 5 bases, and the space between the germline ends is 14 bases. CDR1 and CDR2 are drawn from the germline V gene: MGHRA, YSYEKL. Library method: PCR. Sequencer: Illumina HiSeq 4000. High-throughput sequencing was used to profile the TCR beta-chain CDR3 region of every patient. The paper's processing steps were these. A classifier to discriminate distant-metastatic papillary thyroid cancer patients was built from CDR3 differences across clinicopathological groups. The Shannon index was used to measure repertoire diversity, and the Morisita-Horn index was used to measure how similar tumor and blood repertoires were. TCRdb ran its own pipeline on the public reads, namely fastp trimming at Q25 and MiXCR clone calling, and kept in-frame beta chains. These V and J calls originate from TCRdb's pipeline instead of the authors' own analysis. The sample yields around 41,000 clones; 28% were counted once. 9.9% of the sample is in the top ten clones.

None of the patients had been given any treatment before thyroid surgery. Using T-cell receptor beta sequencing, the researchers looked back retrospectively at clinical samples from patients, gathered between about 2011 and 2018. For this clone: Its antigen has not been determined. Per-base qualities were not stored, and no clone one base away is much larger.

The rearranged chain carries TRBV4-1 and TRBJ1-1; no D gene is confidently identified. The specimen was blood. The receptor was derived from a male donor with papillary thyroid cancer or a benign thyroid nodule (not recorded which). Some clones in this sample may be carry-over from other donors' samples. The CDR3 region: CASSQVGSGYTEAFF. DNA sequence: TGCGCCAGCAGCCAAGTAGGATCGGGGTATACTGAAGCTTTCTTT.